The 11 T cell receptor beta chains below all came from one sample that was sequenced in a study of T-cell memory formation after mild COVID-19. A single record per CDR3 protein comes from TCRdb applying MiXCR to the 5' RACE reads. Of hundreds of thousands of distinct CDR3 sequences listed, approximately 16% were seen once; the top ten hold under 25%. Sequences were obtained from PBMCs or a T cell subset sorted from them (not recorded which). These receptors all stem from a man aged 18 to 35 who had mild COVID-19 (a few samples of this study predate the infection). Cell type and time point are not known.

This clonotype was recorded at least ten times. J is TRBJ1-1 and V is TRBV12-3 or TRBV12-4, with D perhaps matching TRBD1 (5 bases). Trimming took off 10 bases at V and 7 bases at J, with 13 bases between the two ends. The CDR3 length is 11 residues. The CDR3 coding sequence is TGTGCCACCCAAACAGGAATTGAAGCTTTCTTT. It is translated as CATQTGIEAFF.

This chain uses TRBV29-1 with TRBJ1-5; D remains ambiguous. The CDR3 is made up of 11 amino acids. Per germline, CDR1 SQVTM and CDR2 ANQGSEA. Trimming removed 7 bases from V and 6 bases from J, with 10 bases in between. CDR3 coding DNA: TGCAGCGCTGGAGATGGTCAGCCCCAGCATTTT. The encoded protein is CSAGDGQPQHF.

For this clonotype: Just one base apart from a much larger clone, this may be a read error. The chain uses TRBV6-2 or TRBV6-3 and TRBJ2-1; D is uncertain. Trimming took off 2 bases at V and 1 base at J, with 12 bases between the two ends. Germline V lookup: CDR1 MNHEY, CDR2 SVGEGT. The CDR3 length is 16 residues. Here the CDR3 reads CASSYRLDKSYNEQFF. The CDR3 bases are TGTGCCAGCAGTTACCGGCTGGATAAGTCCTACAATGAGCAGTTCTTC.

This clonotype was counted between two and nine times. The chain is built from TRBV7-6 and TRBJ2-7; perhaps TRBD1 as D (5 bases). The V gene's germline CDR1 is SGHVS and CDR2 FNYEAQ. Trimming removed 4 bases at V and 5 bases at J, with 12 bases between. The CDR3 has 13 residues. CDR3 nucleotide sequence: TGTGCCAGCAGCTCGCCCCTGGGGCACGAGCAGTACTTC. This sequence encodes CASSSPLGHEQYF.

The table lists this clonotype with many counts. The chain employs TRBV12-3 or TRBV12-4 and TRBJ1-1, with D maybe TRBD1 (5 bases). The CDR3 loop spans 15 amino acids. V gave up 6 bases and J gave up 0 bases, with 14 bases separating them. The CDR3 DNA reads TGTGCCAGCAGCCCCGGTGGGGGAATGAACACTGAAGCTTTCTTT. Its translation: CASSPGGGMNTEAFF.

This clonotype was observed a few times. The rearrangement uses TRBV6-2 or TRBV6-3 and TRBJ2-5; no definite D call. This CDR3 is 15 amino acids long. With 6 bases removed from V and 2 bases from J, the gap between germline ends came to 16 bases. Per the germline V gene, CDR1 is MNHEY and CDR2 is SVGEGT. CDR3 region: CASSSTPRIQETQYF. CDR3 coding DNA: TGTGCCAGCAGCTCCACCCCGAGGATTCAAGAGACCCAGTACTTC.

The chain is built from TRBV6-5 and TRBJ2-3, with a weak D call TRBD1 (6 bases). This CDR3 is 14 amino acids long. V was clipped by 5 bases and J by 5 bases, with 14 bases between them. Germline CDR1 is MNHEY and CDR2 is SVGAGI. As DNA, the CDR3 is TGTGCCAGCAGTGCAGGGGCACTGGGAGATACGCAGTATTTT. Protein sequence: CASSAGALGDTQYF.

This clonotype was observed a few times. The chain recombines TRBV4-1 with TRBJ2-3; 11 bases are shared with TRBD1. This CDR3 is built from 17 residues. Germline CDR1 MGHRA, CDR2 YSYEKL. The ends lost 4 bases at V and 5 bases at J; junction bases unmatched: 11. The CDR3 loop reads CASSPIWTGGRKDTQYF. For the CDR3, the DNA is TGCGCCAGCAGCCCGATCTGGACAGGGGGCAGGAAAGATACGCAGTATTTT.

This clonotype was picked up many times. CDR3 protein: CASSLGPLAGDSYNEQFF. The CDR3 DNA sequence: TGTGCCAGCAGCTTAGGACCCCTAGCGGGTGACTCCTACAATGAGCAGTTCTTC. V and J are TRBV7-6 and TRBJ2-1; 8 bases are a match to TRBD2. Germline V CDR1 and CDR2: SGHVS, FNYEAQ. The CDR3 length is 18 residues. V dropped 1 base and J dropped 0; count of bases not matched to a gene: 8.

This clonotype was detected only a few times. The chain couples TRBV20-1 to TRBJ1-1; D not certain. Between the trimmed V and J ends, which lost 1 base and 1 base, there was a span of 13 bases. Looked up from germline, CDR1 is DFQATT and CDR2 is SNEGSKA (reference sequence). The CDR3 spans 15 residues. The CDR3 spells CSARGPRAANTEAFF. The CDR3 DNA is TGCAGTGCTAGAGGTCCCCGGGCGGCGAACACTGAAGCTTTCTTT.

This clonotype has a handful of counts. The chain recombines TRBV7-6 with TRBJ1-2; 12 bases are shared with TRBD1. The V and J ends lost 5 bases and 8 bases, in that order; junction bases with no gene match: 3. CDR3 length equals 13 residues. Germline CDR1 and CDR2: SGHVS and FNYEAQ. The chain's CDR3 is CASSTGQGAGYTF. DNA of the CDR3: TGTGCCAGCAGCACGGGACAGGGGGCGGGCTACACCTTC.